This paragraph reports one T cell receptor beta chain. Antigen unknown. Donors were systemically healthy Caucasian individuals from Russia aged about 6 to 90 years. The data were taken from a study of blood T cells in healthy people across ages. Whole-study results and caveats: CMV status of donors was unknown, possibly confounding expanded clonotype changes.

This CDR3 region has 11 residues. In germline, CDR1 is DFQATT, CDR2 SNEGSKA (reference sequence). Alongside a J-beta primer mix, a sample-barcoded 5' primer served in a second PCR lasting about 7 to 12 cycles. TCRdb recomputed calls from the 5' RACE reads with MiXCR, one row per CDR3 protein. The sample has around 2 million distinct CDR3 sequences; about 39% are singletons. Sequencing was carried out using blood. The receptor comes from a human donor in good health. This sequence joins TRBV20-1 and TRBJ2-5; no clear D. The CDR3 DNA is TGCAGGGTTCGGGTGGGGGAGACCCAGTACTTC. Translated, it gives CRVRVGETQYF.